This T cell receptor (beta chain) derives from a study of Tregs in tolerant kidney transplant recipients. Measured with immunoSEQ multiplex PCR; TCRdb has only the in-frame clones, and not every one. The sample yields some 110,000 clones, roughly 93% seen once. Study-level points and caveats: Activated donor B cell expansion appeared to reveal the most relevant donor-specific TCRbeta repertoire. The small number of patients limits these findings pending further validation.

Notes on this clone: The antigen remains unidentified.

J gave up 5 bases and V 8 bases, and 5 bases lay outside the gene matches. The germline V gene has CDR1 LNHDA and CDR2 SQIVND (reference sequence). The CDR3 contains 12 residues. Unstimulated Tregs (CD4+CD25+CD127-) and CD4+CD25- non-Tregs were sorted from PBMCs. Sequencing was performed on CD4+ T cells from blood. The genes are TRBV19 and TRBJ2-7, with 8 bases matching TRBD1. The clonotype was recovered from a human donor in good health. The CDR3 region has the DNA TGTGCCAGTGGTCGACAGGGGAACGAGCAGTACTTC. This sequence encodes CASGRQGNEQYF.